This entry lists 13 T cell receptor beta chains sequenced from one sample in a study of blood T cell repertoires in COVID-19. Using immunoSEQ multiplex PCR, the repertoire was profiled, and TCRdb retains in-frame clones only, with some absent. The sample has 35,000 to 55,000 clones, about 91% seen once. The sample comprised peripheral blood. Every receptor here comes from a human donor in a cohort sampled during active COVID-19.

V and J are TRBV7-3 and TRBJ2-3, with D possibly being TRBD2 (6 bases). Per the germline V gene, CDR1 is SGHTA and CDR2 is FQGTGA. The CDR3 covers 16 residues. V was cut by 5 bases and J by 2 bases, with 17 bases left in between. CDR3 in DNA: TGTGCCAGCAGCGCCCTCGGGGGACCTGACACAGATACGCAGTATTTT. Translated: CASSALGGPDTDTQYF.

The chain links TRBV7-2 to TRBJ2-1, with D perhaps TRBD1 (5 bases). The V gene's germline CDR1 is SGHTA and CDR2 FQGNSA. Trimming took off 4 bases at V and 2 bases at J, with 12 bases between the two ends. The CDR3 spans 15 residues. CDR3 nucleotide sequence: TGTGCCAGCAGCTCCAGGGAAAGGCCCTACAATGAGCAGTTCTTC. Translation gives CASSSRERPYNEQFF.

The rearrangement joins TRBV18 to TRBJ2-7; D gene uncertain. V was pared by 0 bases and J by 1 base, with 7 bases between. The V gene's germline CDR1 is KGHSH and CDR2 LQKENI. This CDR3 comprises 14 residues. The CDR3 here is CASSPPSGSYEQYF. The CDR3 DNA is TGTGCCAGCTCACCACCCTCGGGTTCCTACGAGCAGTACTTC.

This clone is a singleton in its sample. This chain connects TRBV19 to TRBJ1-1; a possible D gene is TRBD1 (6 bases). The CDR3 is made up of 15 amino acids. The V and J ends lost 10 bases and 1 base respectively, with 19 bases between them. CDR1 LNHDA and CDR2 SQIVND come from the germline V gene (reference sequence). The CDR3 DNA is TGTGCCACCTCCATTACAGGGTATGGGAACACTGAAGCTTTCTTT. Translated, it gives CATSITGYGNTEAFF.

The chain links TRBV27 to TRBJ1-2; no reliable D call. Germline CDR1 reads MNHEY; CDR2 reads SMNVEV (reference sequence). V was cut by 8 bases and J by 6 bases, with 10 bases left in between. CDR3 length: 11 amino acids. The CDR3 here is CASAGGDGYTF. The CDR3 DNA reads as TGTGCCAGCGCAGGCGGGGATGGCTACACCTTC.

The chain couples TRBV4-1 to TRBJ2-3; TRBD1 might be the D (6 bases). Trimming left V 0 bases short and J 1 base short, with 8 bases between. Germline V gene sequence: CDR1 MGHRA, CDR2 YSYEKL. The CDR3 loop spans 15 amino acids. CDR3 sequence reads: CASSQDRQGTDTQYF. DNA of the CDR3: TGCGCCAGCAGCCAAGATAGACAGGGCACAGATACGCAGTATTTT.

V usage is TRBV5-1 and J usage is TRBJ2-7, with 10 nucleotides matching TRBD2. Looked up from germline, CDR1 is SGHRS and CDR2 is YFSETQ. CDR3 length: 16 residues. J was trimmed by 7 bases and V by 5 bases; bases with no gene match: 15. The CDR3 loop reads CASRASGSPASGEQYF. For the CDR3, the DNA is TGCGCCAGCAGAGCTAGCGGGAGCCCAGCCTCGGGTGAGCAGTACTTC.

The chain has TRBV19 and TRBJ1-5, with 7 bases matching TRBD1. The trim removed 5 bases at V and 9 bases at J, leaving 13 bases unmatched. Germline loops: CDR1 LNHDA, CDR2 SQIVND (reference sequence). The CDR3 extends over 15 amino acids. CDR3 sequence (DNA): TGTGCCAGTAGTGCCCGCCGACAGGGAATCGGGCCCCAGCATTTT. Encoded protein: CASSARRQGIGPQHF.

The V gene is TRBV19, the J gene TRBJ1-1; D is unclear. The CDR3 length is 14 residues. The ends were cut back, 7 bases at V and 1 base at J, with 13 bases in the middle. Per the germline V gene, CDR1 is LNHDA and CDR2 is SQIVND (reference sequence). DNA for the CDR3: TGTGCCAGTACCCATAACCAGTGGAACACTGAAGCTTTCTTT. This sequence encodes CASTHNQWNTEAFF.

The rearrangement links TRBV27 to TRBJ2-7; TRBD2 agrees at 12 bases. The CDR3 runs 15 residues. The germline CDR1 and CDR2 sequences are MNHEY and SMNVEV (reference sequence). The V gene end was trimmed by 5 bases and the J gene end by 2 bases; junction bases not matched to a gene: 4. CDR3 nucleotide sequence: TGTGCCAGCAGTATCCTAGCGGGAGGGACCTACGAGCAGTACTTC. Amino acid sequence: CASSILAGGTYEQYF.

V and J are TRBV28 and TRBJ1-5; TRBD1 matches 8 bases. With V trimmed by 6 bases and J by 0 bases, 4 bases remained unmatched. Per germline, CDR1 MDHEN and CDR2 SYDVKM. This CDR3 has 15 amino acids. For the CDR3, the DNA is TGTGCCAGCAGCTCCAGGGGGCCTAGCAATCAGCCCCAGCATTTT. Translation: CASSSRGPSNQPQHF. Drawing the rest from reference TRBV28 and TRBJ1-5, the complete variable domain is DVKVTQSSRYLVKRTGEKVFLECVQDMDHENMFWYRQDPGLGLRLIYFSYDVKMKEKGDIPEGYSVSREKKERFSLILESASTNQTSMYLCASSSRGPSNQPQHFGDGTRLSIL.

The chain is built from TRBV19 and TRBJ2-3; 8 nucleotides line up with TRBD2. CDR1 and CDR2 (germline): LNHDA, SQIVND (reference sequence). Unmatched junction bases numbered 5, after V lost 5 bases and J lost 1 base. The CDR3 is 15 residues long. The CDR3 is CASSPGGAGTDTQYF. The CDR3 nucleotides read TGTGCCAGTAGTCCGGGGGGGGCTGGCACAGATACGCAGTATTTT.

V usage is TRBV9 and J usage is TRBJ1-5; D remains ambiguous. Looked up from germline, CDR1 is SGDLS and CDR2 is YYNGEE. The CDR3 extends over 14 amino acids. Between the trimmed V and J ends, which lost 3 bases and 1 base, there was a span of 8 bases. The CDR3 protein is CASSDRLSNQPQHF. The CDR3 DNA reads as TGTGCCAGCAGCGATCGGTTGAGCAATCAGCCCCAGCATTTT.